The next 2 T cell receptor beta chains were all read from a single sample in a study of early stage breast cancer tumors (dated by TCRdb to about 2017). Libraries were constructed by the immunoSEQ multiplex PCR assay. TCRdb provides this immuneACCESS table in a form limited to in-frame rearrangements. Some clones are lacking; in checked studies, under half of them reflect an unresolved V gene, and why the rest are absent is not known. The table for this sample lists 8,500 to 10,000 clones; more than 60% of them were counted only once. Approximately 10% of the sample is taken by the ten largest. Sequenced: normal breast tissue next to the tumor. The source of these receptors is a person aged 40 to 50 with breast cancer.

The chain couples TRBV4-2 to TRBJ2-5; maybe TRBD2 (6 bases). The V and J ends lost 4 bases and 4 bases respectively, with 16 bases between them. The CDR3 consists of 15 residues. Looked up from germline, CDR1 is LGHNA and CDR2 is YNFKEQ. The CDR3 DNA sequence: TGTGCCAGCAGCCCCAGAGGAGGGGTCGGAGAGACCCAGTACTTC. It yields the protein CASSPRGGVGETQYF.

This clone was recorded only once. The rearrangement links TRBV28 to TRBJ2-3, with unresolved D. Germline assignment: CDR1 MDHEN and CDR2 SYDVKM. The CDR3 sequence is 13 residues long. V was trimmed by 2 bases and J by 4 bases, leaving 7 bases between them. The CDR3 sequence is CASSLTQSDTQYF. In nucleotides, the CDR3 is TGTGCCAGCAGTTTAACGCAATCAGATACGCAGTATTTT.